This is a list of T cell receptor beta chains from one sample in a study of cytomegalovirus exposure and HLA in healthy donors. Some clones are missing from TCRdb's copy, which holds only in-frame ones; the method was immunoSEQ multiplex PCR. The sample includes about 97,000 clones, 65% to 85% seen only once; the top ten take about 10%. Sequenced sample: PBMCs. The receptors originated from a man aged 45 to 65 in good health and CMV-seronegative. Each CDR3 is given with its conserved first and last residue. D genes are given only for firm matches. Size tells how often a clone was seen (once, few, many) or the class of an expanded clone, and some rows leave it out.

d_call	clone_size	j_call	v_call	cdr3_aa	cdr3_nt
TRBD1	NA	TRBJ1-1	TRBV7-9	CASSLGTGGRTEAFF	TGTGCCAGCAGCTTAGGGACAGGGGGCAGAACTGAAGCTTTCTTT
TRBD1	NA	TRBJ1-5	TRBV6-1	CASSQGASVWRPQHF	TGTGCCAGCAGTCAGGGGGCTTCGGTGTGGCGTCCCCAGCATTTT
TRBD1	few	TRBJ1-1	TRBV6-5	CASSGQGSGPEAFF	TGTGCCAGCAGCGGACAGGGATCCGGCCCTGAAGCTTTCTTT
NA	NA	TRBJ1-1	TRBV11-1	CASRRAGKAFF	TGTGCCAGCAGGCGCGCAGGGAAAGCTTTCTTT
TRBD2	NA	TRBJ2-4	TRBV4-3	CASSQDWEGGFNIQYF	TGCGCCAGCAGCCAAGATTGGGAGGGAGGGTTTAACATTCAGTACTTC
NA	NA	TRBJ1-4	TRBV11-2	CASTSVRGEKLFF	TGTGCCAGCACCTCAGTTAGGGGCGAAAAACTGTTTTTT
NA	NA	TRBJ2-3	TRBV7-8	CASSWAGILTDTQYF	TGTGCCAGCAGCTGGGCAGGGATACTAACAGATACGCAGTATTTT
NA	NA	TRBJ2-3	TRBV7-2	CASSPTPGLPTDTQYF	TGTGCCAGCAGCCCAACCCCGGGACTTCCCACAGATACGCAGTATTTT
NA	NA	TRBJ2-3	TRBV7-2	CASSLGPTTQRIIAQYF	TGTGCCAGCAGCTTAGGTCCCACTACCCAAAGGATAATCGCGCAGTATTTT
TRBD2	NA	TRBJ2-1	TRBV6-5	CASKPSGSYNEQFF	TGTGCCAGCAAGCCTAGCGGTTCCTACAATGAGCAGTTCTTC
NA	NA	TRBJ1-1	TRBV5-5	CASSFSSWGDTEAFF	TGTGCCAGCAGCTTTTCATCATGGGGGGACACTGAAGCTTTCTTT
NA	NA	TRBJ2-5	TRBV19	CASSISGKPETQYF	TGTGCCAGTAGTATCTCGGGAAAGCCAGAGACCCAGTACTTC
NA	NA	TRBJ2-6	TRBV6-5	CASSYGGTGANVLTF	TGTGCCAGCAGTTACGGAGGGACCGGGGCCAACGTCCTGACTTTC
NA	NA	TRBJ2-3	TRBV14	CASSRGLSTDTQYF	TGTGCCAGCAGCCGTGGACTTAGCACAGATACGCAGTATTTT
TRBD1	NA	TRBJ2-7	TRBV7-9	CAGKVAGGYEQYF	TGTGCCGGTAAGGTGGCAGGGGGATACGAGCAGTACTTC
NA	NA	TRBJ2-1	TRBV7-9	CASSLGVSGDRPRVF	TGTGCCAGCAGCTTAGGGGTTTCGGGCGACAGGCCAAGGGTCTTC
NA	few	TRBJ2-5	TRBV9	CASSVEGGAAVETQYF	TGTGCCAGCAGCGTAGAAGGCGGGGCCGCGGTGGAGACCCAGTACTTC
NA	NA	TRBJ1-1	TRBV7-9	CASSLAGRDTEAFF	TGTGCCAGCAGCTTAGCAGGGAGGGACACTGAAGCTTTCTTT
NA	NA	TRBJ1-3	TRBV6-1	CASSRDGGDTIYF	TGTGCCAGCAGCAGAGACGGTGGAGATACCATATATTTT
TRBD1	NA	TRBJ1-5	TRBV19	CASSMAGQLSNQPQHF	TGTGCCAGTAGTATGGCGGGACAGCTTAGCAATCAGCCCCAGCATTTT
TRBD1	NA	TRBJ1-1	TRBV30	CAWSRQGLTEAFF	TGTGCCTGGTCTCGACAGGGGCTGACTGAAGCTTTCTTT
TRBD1	NA	TRBJ1-6	TRBV5-1	CASSLRPTGDSPLHF	TGCGCCAGCAGCTTACGACCCACAGGGGACTCACCCCTCCACTTT
TRBD2	NA	TRBJ2-1	TRBV19	CASSSREAPYNEQFF	TGTGCCAGTAGTTCTCGGGAGGCACCCTACAATGAGCAGTTCTTC
NA	NA	TRBJ1-3	TRBV6-1	CASTSGNTIYF	TGTGCCAGCACGTCTGGAAACACCATATATTTT
TRBD1	NA	TRBJ1-3	TRBV28	CASSLGTALSGNTIYF	TGTGCCAGCAGTCTCGGGACAGCACTCTCTGGAAACACCATATATTTT
TRBD1	once	TRBJ2-5	TRBV7-8	CASSLAAGGETQYF	TGTGCCAGCAGCTTAGCGGCAGGGGGAGAGACCCAGTACTTC
TRBD2	NA	TRBJ2-3	TRBV9	CASSVGLAGGGSTDTQYF	TGTGCCAGCAGCGTAGGACTAGCGGGGGGCGGTAGCACAGATACGCAGTATTTT
TRBD2	once	TRBJ2-5	TRBV27	CASSAIFGGQETQYF	TGTGCCAGCAGTGCGATCTTCGGGGGGCAAGAGACCCAGTACTTC
NA	NA	TRBJ2-2	TRBV7-8	CASRLNLNAGELFF	TGTGCCAGCAGACTTAACCTAAATGCCGGGGAGCTGTTTTTT
NA	NA	TRBJ1-1	TRBV4-3	CASSQGQMNTEAFF	TGCGCCAGTAGCCAAGGACAGATGAACACTGAAGCTTTCTTT
TRBD1	NA	TRBJ2-5	TRBV5-8	CASSSWDSQRKTQYF	TGTGCCAGCAGCTCTTGGGACAGCCAAAGGAAGACCCAGTACTTC
TRBD1	few	TRBJ1-2	TRBV7-9	CASSDPFRDRETNYGYTF	TGTGCCAGCAGCGATCCCTTCCGGGACAGGGAAACCAACTATGGCTACACCTTC
NA	NA	TRBJ2-3	TRBV11-3	CASSLRGRGDTQYF	TGTGCCAGCAGCTTAAGAGGGAGAGGAGATACGCAGTATTTT
NA	NA	TRBJ2-3	TRBV2	CASSEVRDTQYF	TGTGCCAGCAGTGAAGTCCGAGATACGCAGTATTTT
NA	NA	TRBJ2-1	TRBV6-5	CASSSYYNEQFF	TGTGCCAGCAGTTCCTACTACAATGAGCAGTTCTTC
NA	NA	TRBJ2-3	TRBV5-4	CASSLGGTAPAAYTQYF	TGTGCCAGCAGCTTGGGAGGAACGGCACCCGCCGCATATACGCAGTATTTT
TRBD2	NA	TRBJ2-1	TRBV7-9	CASSLLAGGYNEQFF	TGTGCCAGCAGCTTATTAGCGGGGGGCTACAATGAGCAGTTCTTC
NA	once	TRBJ1-5	TRBV5-1	CASSPDSNQPQHF	TGCGCCAGCAGCCCAGACAGTAATCAGCCCCAGCATTTT
NA	NA	TRBJ1-4	TRBV5-1	CASSHGLGSEKLFF	TGCGCCAGCAGCCATGGACTTGGGAGTGAAAAACTGTTTTTT
TRBD1	NA	TRBJ2-7	TRBV29-1	CSVRPGTDSYEQYF	TGCAGCGTCCGCCCCGGGACAGATTCCTACGAGCAGTACTTC
NA	NA	TRBJ1-1	TRBV7-9	CASSRGGGGNTEAFF	TGTGCCAGCAGCCGAGGGGGTGGGGGGAACACTGAAGCTTTCTTT
NA	NA	TRBJ2-7	TRBV6-1	CASSEEGHTLYEQYF	TGTGCCAGCAGTGAAGAGGGGCACACCCTCTACGAGCAGTACTTC
TRBD2	NA	TRBJ2-2	TRBV7-8	CASSRTSGGTTGELFF	TGTGCCAGCAGCCGGACTAGCGGGGGGACCACCGGGGAGCTGTTTTTT
TRBD1	NA	TRBJ2-2	TRBV29-1	CSAEQGAGGELFF	TGCAGCGCCGAACAGGGGGCTGGCGGGGAGCTGTTTTTT
TRBD2	few	TRBJ2-1	TRBV6-5	CASSFWTSGGSGEQFF	TGTGCCAGCAGTTTCTGGACTAGCGGGGGGTCGGGGGAGCAGTTCTTC
NA	NA	TRBJ2-5	TRBV7-2	CASSLASRQETQYF	TGTGCCAGCAGCTTGGCTAGCAGACAAGAGACCCAGTACTTC
NA	NA	TRBJ2-3	TRBV19	CASSTGLWGTDTQYF	TGTGCCAGTAGTACGGGACTGTGGGGCACAGATACGCAGTATTTT
TRBD1	NA	TRBJ2-3	TRBV27	CASSLHRGTRTDTQYF	TGTGCCAGCAGTTTACACAGGGGGACCCGCACAGATACGCAGTATTTT
TRBD2	few	TRBJ2-1	TRBV9	CASSLSSGAGPFNEQFF	TGTGCCAGCAGCCTCAGCTCGGGAGCGGGACCCTTCAATGAGCAGTTCTTC
NA	NA	TRBJ1-4	TRBV29-1	CSAGGLGEEKLFF	TGCAGCGCGGGGGGTCTCGGCGAGGAAAAACTGTTTTTT
NA	NA	TRBJ1-2	TRBV5-6	CASSLLPTEGYTF	TGTGCCAGCAGCTTGCTCCCAACTGAGGGCTACACCTTC
TRBD2	NA	TRBJ2-2	TRBV6-1	CGQWGGAGTGELFF	TGTGGACAGTGGGGGGGTGCGGGAACCGGGGAGCTGTTTTTT
NA	NA	TRBJ1-5	TRBV28	CASSFLRELNQPQHF	TGTGCCAGCAGTTTTTTGAGGGAGCTGAATCAGCCCCAGCATTTT
TRBD1	NA	TRBJ2-1	TRBV5-1	CASSSGDREGNEQFF	TGCGCCAGCAGCTCGGGCGACAGGGAAGGTAATGAGCAGTTCTTC
TRBD1	NA	TRBJ2-7	TRBV11-3	CASSLGGGDEQYF	TGTGCCAGCAGCTTAGGAGGGGGCGACGAGCAGTACTTC
TRBD1	NA	TRBJ1-5	TRBV29-1	CSVGTGRNQPQHF	TGCAGCGTCGGGACAGGCCGCAATCAGCCCCAGCATTTT
TRBD2	few	TRBJ2-7	TRBV4-1	CASSAGTSYPASYEQYF	TGCGCCAGCAGCGCCGGGACTAGTTATCCGGCCTCCTACGAGCAGTACTTC
NA	NA	TRBJ2-5	TRBV7-7	CASSQGETQYF	TGTGCCAGCAGCCAGGGAGAGACCCAGTACTTC
NA	NA	TRBJ2-4	TRBV9	CASSVTGDTDIQYF	TGTGCCAGCAGCGTAACGGGAGACACAGACATTCAGTACTTC
TRBD2	NA	TRBJ2-2	TRBV15	CATSRDAGAGELFF	TGTGCCACCAGCAGAGATGCGGGGGCCGGGGAGCTGTTTTTT